Each of the 17 T cell receptor beta chains below was sequenced from the same sample in a study of T cells in Graves' hyperthyroidism and ophthalmopathy. RNA transcripts gave rise to amplified TCR beta CDR3 regions. Carried out on the TCR CDR3, a first-round RT-PCR used the HTBI primer set. One entry per CDR3 protein results from TCRdb running MiXCR on the multiplex PCR reads. Of hundreds of thousands of distinct CDR3 sequences in the sample, about 12% were seen once. Sequencing used blood. The receptors shown here come from a woman between 18 and 29 years old with Graves' hyperthyroidism.

This clonotype was seen repeatedly, ten times or more. The chain links TRBV12-3 or TRBV12-4 to TRBJ2-2; TRBD1 matches 11 bases. The CDR3 has 18 residues. Losses at the gene ends were 6 bases for V and 3 bases for J; bases not matched to a gene: 12. The CDR3 DNA is TGTGCCAGCAGCCCCGGGACAGGGGGTAACGCGGACACCGGGGAGCTGTTTTTT. Its translation: CASSPGTGGNADTGELFF.

There are many counts of this clonotype. This sequence joins TRBV28 and TRBJ1-1; perhaps TRBD1 as D (5 bases). Per germline, CDR1 MDHEN and CDR2 SYDVKM. V was shortened by 11 bases and J by 4 bases, with 17 bases between the two germline ends. The CDR3 totals 13 residues. CDR3 sequence: CASWEGLGTEAFF. The DNA for the CDR3 is TGTGCCTCTTGGGAGGGGCTAGGCACTGAAGCTTTCTTT. Full variable domain (missing parts from reference TRBV28 and TRBJ1-1): DVKVTQSSRYLVKRTGEKVFLECVQDMDHENMFWYRQDPGLGLRLIYFSYDVKMKEKGDIPEGYSVSREKKERFSLILESASTNQTSMYLCASWEGLGTEAFFGQGTRLTVV.

This chain connects TRBV6-2 or TRBV6-3 to TRBJ1-1, with 9 bases aligning to TRBD1. The CDR3 runs 15 residues. With 6 bases clipped from V and 2 bases from J, the junction kept 7 bases outside the gene matches. Germline V CDR1 and CDR2: MNHEY, SVGEGT. For the CDR3, the DNA is TGTGCCAGCAGCAAATCGGGACAGGGAAACACTGAAGCTTTCTTT. This codes for CASSKSGQGNTEAFF.

In its sample, this clonotype was seen a few times. The chain combines TRBV19 with TRBJ2-2; tentatively, D is TRBD1 or TRBD2 (7 bases each). The germline gives CDR1 LNHDA, CDR2 SQIVND (reference sequence). The CDR3 consists of 14 residues. Deletions cut 6 bases from V and 7 bases from J, with 15 bases between. The CDR3 protein is CASSRDREGGELFF. For the CDR3, the DNA is TGTGCCAGTAGCAGAGACAGGGAGGGCGGGGAGCTGTTTTTT.

This clonotype has at least ten counts. Here the CDR3 DNA reads TGTGCCAGCAGGAGGGGGGTAGGTAATCAGCCCCAGCATTTT. This sequence encodes CASRRGVGNQPQHF. This chain links TRBV2 with TRBJ1-5, with D possibly TRBD1 on 6 matching bases. The V gene's germline CDR1 is SNHLY and CDR2 FYNNEI. This CDR3 spans 14 amino acids. V lost 6 bases and J 4 bases, leaving 13 bases between the germline ends.

This clonotype has a count of ten or more. The genes are TRBV7-2 and TRBJ2-7, with 15 bases matching TRBD2. The germline CDR1 and CDR2 sequences are SGHTA and FQGNSA. This CDR3 is 16 amino acids long. V trimming: 5 bases; J trimming: 4 bases; junction bases outside the gene matches: 6. The CDR3 protein is CASSPGLAGGDYEQYF. CDR3 bases: TGTGCCAGCAGCCCAGGACTAGCGGGAGGGGATTACGAGCAGTACTTC.

Notes on this clonotype: This could be a read error, since a much larger clone is one nucleotide away. Here the CDR3 omits its conserved ending phenylalanine or tryptophan, so a read error is the likely source. The chain uses TRBV30 and TRBJ2-1; a weak D match, TRBD1 (5 bases). Trimming removed 6 bases at V and 2 bases at J, with 11 bases between. In germline, CDR1 is GTSNPN, CDR2 SVGIG (reference sequence). The CDR3 runs to 13 residues. CDR3 loop: CACSRGAYNEQFS. The DNA of the CDR3 is TGTGCCTGTTCTAGGGGCGCCTACAATGAGCAGTTCTCC.

This clonotype was recorded at least ten times. The chain carries TRBV27 and TRBJ2-3; D tentatively fits TRBD1 or TRBD2 (6 bases each). The V end lost 1 base, the J end lost 3 bases, and 11 bases lay between the germline ends. Germline V lookup: CDR1 MNHEY, CDR2 SMNVEV (reference sequence). The CDR3 length is 15 residues. Here the CDR3 reads CASSLFTGTTDTQYF. CDR3 sequence (DNA): TGTGCCAGCAGTTTATTTACAGGGACTACAGATACGCAGTATTTT.

The chain joins TRBV29-1 to TRBJ2-1; 9 bases map to TRBD1. In germline, CDR1 is SQVTM, CDR2 ANQGSEA. The CDR3 is 13 residues long. The junction had 6 bases not matched to a gene; V was cut back by 4 bases and J by 8 bases. CDR3 coding DNA: TGCAGCGTTGCGAGACAGGGGGGGGATGAGCAGTTCTTC. Protein: CSVARQGGDEQFF.

This clonotype was detected many times. The V and J genes are TRBV5-1 and TRBJ2-1, with 7 bases lining up with TRBD2. Germline values: CDR1 SGHRS, CDR2 YFSETQ. V gave up 4 bases and J gave up 5 bases; unmatched junction bases: 21. This CDR3 is 19 amino acids long. In DNA, the CDR3 is TGCGCCAGCAGCCCAACTAGCGCCACAGCATCCGGATCCCACAATGAGCAGTTCTTC. Amino acids: CASSPTSATASGSHNEQFF.

Comment on this clonotype: A much bigger clone sits one base away, suggesting this may be a read error. Lacking the conserved final phenylalanine or tryptophan, this CDR3 likely reflects a read error. The DNA of the CDR3 is TGTGCCTGGGGAGGGGGGGCCGGTTCCTACGAGCAGTACCTC. It is translated as CAWGGGAGSYEQYL. The V gene is TRBV30, the J gene TRBJ2-7, with a tentative D call TRBD2 (7 bases). The CDR3 runs 14 residues. CDR1 is GTSNPN, CDR2 SVGIG, per germline (reference sequence). V was trimmed by 5 bases and J by 1 base, leaving 15 bases between them.

There are many counts of this clonotype. The chain is built from TRBV11-3 and TRBJ1-6; 7 nucleotides match TRBD1. The CDR3 consists of 17 residues. The germline gives CDR1 SGHNT, CDR2 YENEEA. V gave up 5 bases and J gave up 10 bases; unmatched junction bases: 17. CDR3 bases: TGTGCCAGCAGCCCCCCGCCGTCGGACAGGTTGGGCTCACCCCTCCACTTT. Protein sequence: CASSPPPSDRLGSPLHF.

This clonotype has ten or more counts. The gene calls are TRBV7-8 and TRBJ1-5, with D tentatively TRBD1 (5 bases). Trimming cost V 0 bases and J 2 bases, with 14 bases left between them. From germline, CDR1 is SGHVS and CDR2 FQNEAQ. The CDR3 has 17 amino acids. CDR3 loop: CASSLALRGSGNQPQHF. For the CDR3, the DNA is TGTGCCAGCAGCTTAGCGCTAAGGGGCTCGGGCAATCAGCCCCAGCATTTT. The complete variable domain, with remaining parts taken from reference TRBV7-8 and TRBJ1-5, reads GAGVSQSPRYKVAKRGQDVALRCDPISGHVSLFWYQQALGQGPEFLTYFQNEAQLDKSGLPSDRFFAERPEGSVSTLKIQRTQQEDSAVYLCASSLALRGSGNQPQHFGDGTRLSIL.

J is TRBJ2-2 and V is TRBV28; D may be TRBD1 or TRBD2 (6 bases each). The V end lost 6 bases, the J end lost 5 bases, and 13 bases lay between the germline ends. The CDR3 extends over 14 amino acids. Germline assignment: CDR1 MDHEN and CDR2 SYDVKM. The CDR3 DNA follows: TGTGCCAGCAGCCTGGTAGGGGGGACCGGGGAGCTGTTTTTT. The encoded protein is CASSLVGGTGELFF. The variable domain in full, with the rest retrieved from reference TRBV28 and TRBJ2-2, is DVKVTQSSRYLVKRTGEKVFLECVQDMDHENMFWYRQDPGLGLRLIYFSYDVKMKEKGDIPEGYSVSREKKERFSLILESASTNQTSMYLCASSLVGGTGELFFGEGSRLTVL.

The sample holds many counts of this clonotype. This chain connects TRBV6-1 to TRBJ2-7; TRBD1 or TRBD2 may be the D gene (6 bases each). This CDR3 comprises 14 residues. Germline V gene data show CDR1 as MNHNS and CDR2 as SASEGT. Trimming left V 7 bases short and J 4 bases short, with 17 bases between. CDR3 DNA sequence: TGTGCCAGCACCAAAGGGGGGCCCGCGTACGAGCAGTACTTC. It encodes CASTKGGPAYEQYF.

This clonotype was seen many times. V is TRBV12-3 or TRBV12-4 and J is TRBJ2-4; D tentatively fits TRBD1 or TRBD2 (5 bases each). The CDR3 runs 15 residues. V lost 1 base, J lost 0 bases, and 7 bases lay in between. The DNA for the CDR3 is TGTGCCAGCAGTTTAGGGGACCTAGCCAAAAACATTCAGTACTTC. As protein: CASSLGDLAKNIQYF.

This clonotype was seen only a few times. V gene TRBV16 combines with J gene TRBJ1-2; 7 bases match TRBD1. Germline CDR1 KGHSY, CDR2 FQNENV. This CDR3 has 14 amino acids. J gave up 6 bases and V 4 bases, and 8 bases lay outside the gene matches. In DNA form, the CDR3 reads TGTGCCAGCAGCCGGGGGGACAGTAAGGATGGCTACACCTTC. Protein product: CASSRGDSKDGYTF.